The clone carrying this T cell receptor (beta chain) was counted ten times or more. Its antigen remains unidentified. The entry originates in a study of regulatory T cells in long-lasting Graves disease. General observations from the study: Those with persistent Graves' had less TCR diversity than newly diagnosed patients.

Time point noted: newly diagnosed GD, antithyroid drugs for less than 3 months. TCR sequences were obtained from RNA taken from PBMCs. This CDR3 has 15 amino acids. CDR1 is SGHDT, CDR2 YYEEEE, per germline. Trimming shortened V by 0 bases and J by 2 bases, and 11 bases separated the two germline ends. TCR beta libraries were built with iRepertoire HTBI primers and Arm-PCR of CDR3 regions. In the original workflow: Detected in the samples were about 58 TRBV and more than 11 TRBJ segments. Via MiXCR, TCRdb re-called the multiplex PCR reads, giving one row per CDR3 protein. TCRdb's processing, not the study's, gives the V and J calls here. The sample carries 550,000 to 650,000 distinct CDR3 sequences, about 16% recorded once. These data are also associated with another study on T cells in Graves' hyperthyroidism and ophthalmopathy. That paper adds: HTBI primers were the set used in a first-round RT-PCR of the TCR CDR3.

V is TRBV5-6 and J is TRBJ2-5, with D uncertain. The origin of this receptor is a man younger than 35 with Graves disease. The material was peripheral blood mononuclear cells (PBMCs), obtained at new diagnosis, from a patient treated with antithyroid drugs. The CDR3 loop is CASSLALGRQETQYF. In DNA, the CDR3 is TGTGCCAGCAGCTTGGCCTTAGGCAGGCAAGAGACCCAGTACTTC.